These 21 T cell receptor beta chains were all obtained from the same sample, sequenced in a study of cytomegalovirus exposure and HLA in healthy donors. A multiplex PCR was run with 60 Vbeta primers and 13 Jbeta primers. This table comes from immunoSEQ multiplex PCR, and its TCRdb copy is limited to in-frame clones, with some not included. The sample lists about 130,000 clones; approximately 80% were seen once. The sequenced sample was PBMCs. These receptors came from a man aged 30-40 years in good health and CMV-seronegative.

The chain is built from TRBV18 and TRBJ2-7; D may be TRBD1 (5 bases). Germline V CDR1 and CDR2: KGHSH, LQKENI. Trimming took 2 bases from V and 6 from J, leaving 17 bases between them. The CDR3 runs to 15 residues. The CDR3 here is CASSPMSGIIGEQYF. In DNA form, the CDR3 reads TGTGCCAGCTCACCAATGTCAGGGATTATTGGCGAGCAGTACTTC.

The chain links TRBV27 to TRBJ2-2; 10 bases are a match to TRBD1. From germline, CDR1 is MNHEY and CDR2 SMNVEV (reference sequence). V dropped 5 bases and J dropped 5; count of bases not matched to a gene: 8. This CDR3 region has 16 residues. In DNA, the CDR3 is TGTGCCAGCAGTATATACGGGACAGGGGAAACCGGGGAGCTGTTTTTT. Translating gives CASSIYGTGETGELFF.

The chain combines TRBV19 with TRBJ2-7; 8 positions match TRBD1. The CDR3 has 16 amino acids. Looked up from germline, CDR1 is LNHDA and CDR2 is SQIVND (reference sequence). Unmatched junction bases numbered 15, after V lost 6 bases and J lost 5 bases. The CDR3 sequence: CASRPSGQGSRDEQYF. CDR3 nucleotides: TGTGCCAGTAGACCGAGCGGACAGGGCAGTCGGGACGAGCAGTACTTC.

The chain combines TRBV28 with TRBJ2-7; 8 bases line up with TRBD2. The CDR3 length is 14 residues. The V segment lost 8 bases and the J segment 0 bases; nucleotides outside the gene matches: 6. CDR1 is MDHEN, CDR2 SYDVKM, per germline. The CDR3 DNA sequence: TGTGCCAGCGACAGAAGCGGGAGCTCCTACGAGCAGTACTTC. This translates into CASDRSGSSYEQYF.

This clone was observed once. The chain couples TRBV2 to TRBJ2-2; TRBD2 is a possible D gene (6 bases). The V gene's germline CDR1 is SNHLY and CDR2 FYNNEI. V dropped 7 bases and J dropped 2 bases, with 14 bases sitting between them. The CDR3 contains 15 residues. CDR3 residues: CASTEGLINTGELFF. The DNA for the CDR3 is TGTGCCAGCACGGAGGGACTTATAAACACCGGGGAGCTGTTTTTT.

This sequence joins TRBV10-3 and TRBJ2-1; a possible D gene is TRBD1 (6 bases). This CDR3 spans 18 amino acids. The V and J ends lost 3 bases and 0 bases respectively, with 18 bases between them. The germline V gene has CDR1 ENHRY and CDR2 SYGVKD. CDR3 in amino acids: CAISDGDRPWSSYNEQFF. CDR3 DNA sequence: TGTGCCATCAGTGACGGAGACAGGCCCTGGAGCTCCTACAATGAGCAGTTCTTC.

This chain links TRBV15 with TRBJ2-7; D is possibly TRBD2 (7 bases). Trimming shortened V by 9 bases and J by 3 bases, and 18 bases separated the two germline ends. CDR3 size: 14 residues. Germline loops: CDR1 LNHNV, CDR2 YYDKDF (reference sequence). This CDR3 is CATGGASGVYEQYF. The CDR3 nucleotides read TGTGCCACAGGGGGGGCTAGCGGAGTCTACGAGCAGTACTTC.

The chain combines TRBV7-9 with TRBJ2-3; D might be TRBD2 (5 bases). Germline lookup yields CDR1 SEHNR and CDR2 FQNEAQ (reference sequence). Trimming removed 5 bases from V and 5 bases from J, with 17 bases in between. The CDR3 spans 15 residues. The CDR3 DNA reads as TGTGCCAGCAGCCCCCCTGCGGGCCCGTTAGATACGCAGTATTTT. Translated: CASSPPAGPLDTQYF.

The CDR3 spells CSASGGSEQFF. As DNA, the CDR3 is TGCAGTGCTAGTGGAGGTTCTGAGCAGTTCTTC. The rearrangement joins TRBV20-1 to TRBJ2-1; D is possibly TRBD2 (5 bases). Germline V gene lookup returns CDR1 DFQATT and CDR2 SNEGSKA (reference sequence). The V gene lost 3 bases and the J gene lost 9 bases, with 9 bases spanning the gap. The CDR3 is 11 amino acids.

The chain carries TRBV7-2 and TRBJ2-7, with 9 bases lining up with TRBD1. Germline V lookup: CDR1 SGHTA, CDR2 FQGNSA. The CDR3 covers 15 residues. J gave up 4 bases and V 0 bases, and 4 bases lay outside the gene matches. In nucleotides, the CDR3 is TGTGCCAGCAGCTTAGCTTCCGGGACAGGGTACGAGCAGTACTTC. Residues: CASSLASGTGYEQYF.

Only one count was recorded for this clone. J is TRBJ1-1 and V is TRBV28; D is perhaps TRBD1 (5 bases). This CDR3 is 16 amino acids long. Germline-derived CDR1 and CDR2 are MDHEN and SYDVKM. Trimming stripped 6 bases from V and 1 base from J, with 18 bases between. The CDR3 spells CASSIGGRLANTEAFF. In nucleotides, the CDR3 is TGTGCCAGCAGCATCGGGGGTAGGTTGGCGAACACTGAAGCTTTCTTT.

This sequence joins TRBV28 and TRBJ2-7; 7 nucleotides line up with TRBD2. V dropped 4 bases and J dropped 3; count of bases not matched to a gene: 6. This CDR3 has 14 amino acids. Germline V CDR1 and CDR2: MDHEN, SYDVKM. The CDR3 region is CASSSIGGNYEQYF. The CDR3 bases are TGTGCCAGCAGTTCGATCGGGGGGAACTACGAGCAGTACTTC.

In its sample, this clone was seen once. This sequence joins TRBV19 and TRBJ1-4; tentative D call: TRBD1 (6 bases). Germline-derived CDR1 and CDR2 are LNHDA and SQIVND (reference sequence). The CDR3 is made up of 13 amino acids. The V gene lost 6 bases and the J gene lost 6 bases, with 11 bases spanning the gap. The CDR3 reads CASRTGSDEKLFF. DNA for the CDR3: TGTGCCAGTAGAACAGGGTCCGATGAAAAACTGTTTTTT.

CDR3 in amino acids: CASSLQTSGRDTQYF. DNA for the CDR3: TGTGCCAGCAGTTTACAGACTAGCGGGAGAGATACGCAGTATTTT. The V call is TRBV5-4, the J call TRBJ2-3, with 12 bases fitting TRBD2. The length of the CDR3 is 15 residues. The ends lost 5 bases at V and 5 bases at J; junction bases unmatched: 6. Germline-derived CDR1 and CDR2 are SGHNT and YYREEE (reference sequence).

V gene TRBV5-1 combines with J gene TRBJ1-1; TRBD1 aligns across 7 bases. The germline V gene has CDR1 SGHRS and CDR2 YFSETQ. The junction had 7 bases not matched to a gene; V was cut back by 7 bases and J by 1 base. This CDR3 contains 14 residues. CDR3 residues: CASHLGQWNTEAFF. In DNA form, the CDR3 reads TGCGCCAGCCATCTGGGACAGTGGAACACTGAAGCTTTCTTT.

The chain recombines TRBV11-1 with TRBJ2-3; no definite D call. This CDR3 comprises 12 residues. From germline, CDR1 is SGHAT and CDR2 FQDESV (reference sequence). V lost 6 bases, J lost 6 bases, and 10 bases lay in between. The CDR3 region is CASSHGADTQYF. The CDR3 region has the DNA TGTGCCAGCAGTCATGGAGCGGATACGCAGTATTTT.

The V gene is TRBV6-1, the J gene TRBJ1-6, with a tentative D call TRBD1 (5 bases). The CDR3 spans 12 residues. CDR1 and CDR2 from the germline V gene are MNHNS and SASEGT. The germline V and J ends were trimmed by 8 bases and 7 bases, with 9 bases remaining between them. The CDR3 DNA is TGTGCCAGCCGGGACTCAAATTCACCCCTCCACTTT. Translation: CASRDSNSPLHF.

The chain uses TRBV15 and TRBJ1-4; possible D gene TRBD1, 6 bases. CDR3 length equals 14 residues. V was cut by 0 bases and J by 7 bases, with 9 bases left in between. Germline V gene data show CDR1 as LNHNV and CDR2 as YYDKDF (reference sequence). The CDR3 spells CATSRDFRGEKLFF. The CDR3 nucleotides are TGTGCCACCAGCAGAGATTTCAGGGGTGAAAAACTGTTTTTT.

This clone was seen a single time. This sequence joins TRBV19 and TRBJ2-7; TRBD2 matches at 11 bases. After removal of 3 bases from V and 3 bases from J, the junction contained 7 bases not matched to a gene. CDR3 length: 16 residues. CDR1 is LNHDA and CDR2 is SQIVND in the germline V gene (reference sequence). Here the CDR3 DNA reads TGTGCCAGTAGTATGTGGACTAGCGGGTCACACTACGAGCAGTACTTC. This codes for CASSMWTSGSHYEQYF.

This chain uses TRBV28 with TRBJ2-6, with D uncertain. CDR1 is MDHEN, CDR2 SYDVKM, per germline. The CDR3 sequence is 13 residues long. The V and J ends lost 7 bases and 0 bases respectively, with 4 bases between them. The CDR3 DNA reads TGTGCCAGCACGTCCTCTGGGGCCAACGTCCTGACTTTC. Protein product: CASTSSGANVLTF.

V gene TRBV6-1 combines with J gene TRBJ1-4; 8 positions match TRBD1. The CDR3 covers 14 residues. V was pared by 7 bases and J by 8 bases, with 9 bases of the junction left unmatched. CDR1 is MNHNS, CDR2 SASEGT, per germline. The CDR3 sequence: CASTTGGLWEKLFF. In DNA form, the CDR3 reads TGTGCCAGCACCACAGGGGGACTGTGGGAAAAACTGTTTTTT.